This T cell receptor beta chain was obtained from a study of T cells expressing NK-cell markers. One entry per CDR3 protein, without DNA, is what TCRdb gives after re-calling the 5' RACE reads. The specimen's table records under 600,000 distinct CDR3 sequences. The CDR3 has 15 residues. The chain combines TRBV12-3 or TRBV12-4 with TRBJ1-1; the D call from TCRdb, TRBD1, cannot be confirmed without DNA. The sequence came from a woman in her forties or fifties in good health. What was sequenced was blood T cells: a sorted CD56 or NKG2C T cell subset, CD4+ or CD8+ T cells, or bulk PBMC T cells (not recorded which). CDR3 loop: CASSLRTGGNTEAFF.